Listed here are 29 T cell receptor beta chains from one sample, sequenced in a study of blood T cell repertoires in COVID-19. The method was immunoSEQ multiplex PCR; TCRdb's version includes in-frame clones alone and lacks a portion of them. The sample yields about 110,000 clones, less than 75% seen once. Sequencing input: peripheral blood. Source of these receptors: a woman aged 40 to 49 with acute or convalescent COVID-19.

CDR3 in DNA: TGTGCCAGCAGTTTTGGGACAGGGGCCTACAATGAGCAGTTCTTC. Residues: CASSFGTGAYNEQFF. This chain uses TRBV27 with TRBJ2-1; TRBD1 matches 10 bases. The junction had 1 base not matched to a gene; V was cut back by 3 bases and J by 2 bases. Per the germline V gene, CDR1 is MNHEY and CDR2 is SMNVEV (reference sequence). The CDR3 is made up of 15 amino acids.

This clone has just a few counts. The V call is TRBV11-2, the J call TRBJ2-3; D unclear. Per the germline V gene, CDR1 is SGHAT and CDR2 is FQNNGV. The V and J ends lost 3 bases and 6 bases respectively, with 16 bases between them. The CDR3 contains 15 residues. The CDR3, as DNA: TGTGCCAGCAGCTTGGCGGCACGAGATGAGGATACGCAGTATTTT. It specifies CASSLAARDEDTQYF.

The chain links TRBV19 to TRBJ1-1; 8 bases match TRBD1. CDR1 and CDR2 (germline): LNHDA, SQIVND (reference sequence). After removal of 1 base from V and 5 bases from J, the junction contained 6 bases not matched to a gene. This CDR3 region has 15 residues. The CDR3 sequence is CASSIGTGRRTEAFF. The CDR3 nucleotides read TGTGCCAGTAGTATAGGGACAGGGCGCAGAACTGAAGCTTTCTTT.

The chain uses TRBV15 and TRBJ1-3; possibly TRBD1 for D (6 bases). V lost 0 bases and J lost 2, with 11 bases in between. CDR3 length: 16 amino acids. Germline-derived CDR1 and CDR2 are LNHNV and YYDKDF (reference sequence). Written as DNA, the CDR3 is TGTGCCACCAGCAGAGACAGGGGAGTCACTGGAAACACCATATATTTT. It yields the protein CATSRDRGVTGNTIYF.

This chain's CDR3 is CASSPWDRISGNTIYF. The CDR3 DNA reads TGTGCCAGCTCACCGTGGGACAGGATCTCTGGAAACACCATATATTTT. The rearrangement joins TRBV18 to TRBJ1-3; 8 bases are shared with TRBD1. Germline V lookup: CDR1 KGHSH, CDR2 LQKENI. The CDR3 has 16 amino acids. Germline trimming cut 3 bases from V and 0 bases from J; bases unmatched to any gene: 4. The variable domain in full, completed from reference TRBV18 and TRBJ1-3, reads NAGVMQNPRHLVRRRGQEARLRCSPMKGHSHVYWYRQLPEEGLKFMVYLQKENIIDESGMPKERFSAEFPKEGPSILRIQQVVRGDSAAYFCASSPWDRISGNTIYFGEGSWLTVV.

The chain is built from TRBV7-7 and TRBJ2-1; D possibly corresponds to TRBD2 (6 bases). Germline V lookup: CDR1 SSHAT, CDR2 FNYEAQ (reference sequence). The CDR3 totals 13 residues. V lost 3 bases to trimming and J lost 5 bases, with 8 bases between them. The CDR3 nucleotides are TGTGCCAGCAGCTTGGGACTCGACAATGAGCAGTTCTTC. Its translation: CASSLGLDNEQFF. Full variable domain (rest looked up from reference TRBV7-7 and TRBJ2-1): GAGVSQSPRYKVTKRGQDVTLRCDPISSHATLYWYQQALGQGPEFLTYFNYEAQPDKSGLPSDRFSAERPEGSISTLTIQRTEQRDSAMYRCASSLGLDNEQFFGPGTRLTVL.

This chain links TRBV10-3 with TRBJ2-2, with 7 bases identical to TRBD1. Germline trimming cut 7 bases from V and 3 bases from J; bases unmatched to any gene: 8. The CDR3 is 15 residues long. Germline V gives CDR1 ENHRY, CDR2 SYGVKD. Here the CDR3 reads CAITNQDRDTGELFF. DNA for the CDR3: TGTGCCATCACCAACCAAGACAGGGACACCGGGGAGCTGTTTTTT.

At least ten counts were recorded for this clone. The chain links TRBV14 to TRBJ1-5; D gene unclear. The ends were cut back, 6 bases at V and 9 bases at J, with 12 bases in the middle. Germline CDR1 is SGHDN and CDR2 is FVKESK. This CDR3 spans 12 amino acids. The CDR3 nucleotides read TGTGCCAGCAGTCGATGGTCGGGGCCCCAGCATTTT. This translates into CASSRWSGPQHF.

The V call is TRBV7-2, the J call TRBJ2-1; 8 bases line up with TRBD1. J gave up 2 bases and V 5 bases, and 8 bases lay outside the gene matches. CDR1 and CDR2 (germline): SGHTA, FQGNSA. The CDR3 is made up of 16 amino acids. The CDR3 here is CASSKATGVPYNEQFF. As DNA, the CDR3 is TGTGCCAGCAGCAAAGCGACAGGGGTCCCCTACAATGAGCAGTTCTTC.

The chain links TRBV5-1 to TRBJ2-2, with D tentatively TRBD1 (7 bases). CDR1 and CDR2 from the germline V gene are SGHRS and YFSETQ. This CDR3 has 16 residues. V dropped 0 bases and J dropped 5 bases, with 14 bases sitting between them. The CDR3 region has the DNA TGCGCCAGCAGCTTGGTTGCAGGGGGAGGAACCGGGGAGCTGTTTTTT. It codes for CASSLVAGGGTGELFF.

The genes are TRBV6-5 and TRBJ1-3, with TRBD1 as a possible D gene (6 bases). V shed 5 bases and J shed 4 bases, with 15 bases lying between them. CDR1 and CDR2 (germline): MNHEY, SVGAGI. The CDR3 runs to 15 residues. CDR3 sequence reads: CASSPDRTSGNTIYF. CDR3 nucleotides: TGTGCCAGCAGTCCAGACAGGACTTCGGGAAACACCATATATTTT.

This clone occurred a few times. The chain carries TRBV5-1 and TRBJ2-1; 9 nucleotides match TRBD1. Unmatched junction bases numbered 7, after V lost 2 bases and J lost 7 bases. Germline-derived CDR1 and CDR2 are SGHRS and YFSETQ. This CDR3 spans 15 amino acids. The CDR3: CASSLSGTGTNEQFF. The CDR3 region has the DNA TGCGCCAGCAGCTTATCCGGGACAGGGACGAATGAGCAGTTCTTC. Filled out from reference TRBV5-1 and TRBJ2-1, the complete variable domain reads KAGVTQTPRYLIKTRGQQVTLSCSPISGHRSVSWYQQTPGQGLQFLFEYFSETQRNKGNFPGRFSGRQFSNSRSEMNVSTLELGDSALYLCASSLSGTGTNEQFFGPGTRLTVL.

The chain uses TRBV28 and TRBJ1-2, with D possibly matching TRBD1 (6 bases). The V gene's germline CDR1 is MDHEN and CDR2 SYDVKM. The CDR3 contains 15 residues. The germline V and J ends were trimmed by 5 bases and 13 bases, with 26 bases remaining between them. The CDR3 DNA sequence: TGTGCCAGCAGTACGCCGCCTGGGAGGGGGGTTGGGGGCACCTTC. Translating gives CASSTPPGRGVGGTF.

The CDR3 here is CSVRFFQNEKLFF. For the CDR3, the DNA is TGCAGCGTTAGATTTTTTCAGAACGAAAAACTGTTTTTT. The chain is built from TRBV29-1 and TRBJ1-4; D is unresolved. There are 13 residues in the CDR3. V lost 5 bases and J 8 bases, leaving 15 bases between the germline ends. Germline V gene data show CDR1 as SQVTM and CDR2 as ANQGSEA.

This sequence joins TRBV12-3 or TRBV12-4 and TRBJ1-1; 7 nucleotides line up with TRBD1. Losses at the gene ends were 3 bases for V and 11 bases for J; bases not matched to a gene: 3. This CDR3 spans 11 amino acids. CDR3 loop: CASSLRGRAFF. CDR3 nucleotides: TGTGCCAGCAGTTTGAGGGGGCGGGCTTTCTTT.

V usage is TRBV5-6 and J usage is TRBJ1-1; D remains ambiguous. CDR1 SGHDT and CDR2 YYEEEE come from the germline V gene. This CDR3 has 13 amino acids. V was trimmed by 3 bases and J by 6 bases, leaving 12 bases between them. The CDR3 region is CASSSTFYAEAFF. DNA for the CDR3: TGTGCCAGCAGCTCGACTTTTTATGCTGAAGCTTTCTTT.

The chain couples TRBV5-5 to TRBJ2-2; 7 nucleotides align to TRBD1. The CDR3 covers 15 residues. After removal of 1 base from V and 2 bases from J, the junction contained 2 bases not matched to a gene. Per the germline V gene, CDR1 is SGHKS and CDR2 is YYEKEE (reference sequence). CDR3 in amino acids: CASSLRQGNTGELFF. The DNA of the CDR3 is TGTGCCAGCAGCTTGAGACAGGGCAACACCGGGGAGCTGTTTTTT.

This chain connects TRBV24-1 to TRBJ1-2; D might be TRBD1 (6 bases). The CDR3 contains 14 residues. V lost 4 bases to trimming and J lost 5 bases, with 13 bases between them. The germline gives CDR1 KGHDR, CDR2 SFDVKD. As DNA, the CDR3 is TGTGCCACCAGTGACCCGACAGGCCCTTATGGCTACACCTTC. Protein sequence: CATSDPTGPYGYTF.

The chain joins TRBV3-1 (or the pseudogene TRBV3-2) to TRBJ2-1; 11 bases agree with TRBD2. The trim removed 8 bases at V and 6 bases at J, leaving 9 bases unmatched. The CDR3 is 15 amino acids. From germline, CDR1 is LGHDT and CDR2 YNNKEL (reference sequence). This CDR3 reads CASANLAGGTNEQFF. CDR3 sequence (DNA): TGTGCCAGCGCAAACCTAGCGGGGGGAACCAATGAGCAGTTCTTC.

The table lists this clone with many counts. The chain couples TRBV4-3 to TRBJ2-4; a possible D gene is TRBD2 (6 bases). The CDR3 has 16 amino acids. The ends were cut back, 3 bases at V and 3 bases at J, with 15 bases in the middle. CDR1 is LGHNA, CDR2 YSLEER, per germline. The CDR3 DNA sequence: TGCGCCAGCAGCCAGGAGGGCAGGGCAGGCAAAAACATTCAGTACTTC. Translation: CASSQEGRAGKNIQYF.

CDR3 coding DNA: TGTGCCACCAGCTGGCATGGAACGGAACAGGGGTATCAGCCCCAGCATTTT. As protein: CATSWHGTEQGYQPQHF. The gene calls are TRBV15 and TRBJ1-5, with TRBD1 matching over 7 bases. The CDR3 totals 17 residues. Unmatched junction bases numbered 15, after V lost 5 bases and J lost 5 bases. Germline CDR1 reads LNHNV; CDR2 reads YYDKDF (reference sequence).

The chain uses TRBV3-1 (or the pseudogene TRBV3-2) and TRBJ2-3; 8 bases are shared with TRBD2. Germline V lookup: CDR1 LGHDT, CDR2 YNNKEL (reference sequence). J was trimmed by 0 bases and V by 5 bases; bases with no gene match: 7. The CDR3 extends over 16 amino acids. The CDR3 here is CASSDGSGGSTDTQYF. CDR3 in DNA: TGTGCCAGCAGCGATGGAAGCGGGGGAAGCACAGATACGCAGTATTTT.

V is TRBV5-1 and J is TRBJ2-2; a weak D match, TRBD2 (5 bases). The V gene's germline CDR1 is SGHRS and CDR2 YFSETQ. There are 15 residues in the CDR3. Trimming took 4 bases from V and 6 from J, leaving 16 bases between them. The CDR3 is CASSPAEGYAGELFF. The CDR3 DNA follows: TGCGCCAGCAGCCCGGCAGAGGGATATGCCGGGGAGCTGTTTTTT. Filled out from reference TRBV5-1 and TRBJ2-2, the complete variable domain reads KAGVTQTPRYLIKTRGQQVTLSCSPISGHRSVSWYQQTPGQGLQFLFEYFSETQRNKGNFPGRFSGRQFSNSRSEMNVSTLELGDSALYLCASSPAEGYAGELFFGEGSRLTVL.

The J gene is TRBJ2-5, the V gene TRBV28; D possibly corresponds to TRBD1 (6 bases). V gave up 6 bases and J gave up 1 base, with 15 bases separating them. From germline, CDR1 is MDHEN and CDR2 SYDVKM. This CDR3 contains 15 residues. The CDR3, as DNA: TGTGCCAGCAGGACAGGCCAGAAGGTCCAAGAGACCCAGTACTTC. Translated, it gives CASRTGQKVQETQYF.

The chain links TRBV6-5 to TRBJ1-5; 7 positions match TRBD1. The J segment lost 4 bases and the V segment lost 6 bases, leaving 3 bases of the junction unmatched. The CDR3 is 13 residues long. Germline V lookup: CDR1 MNHEY, CDR2 SVGAGI. This CDR3 is CASRLTGNQPQHF. The CDR3 DNA follows: TGTGCCAGCAGATTGACAGGGAATCAGCCCCAGCATTTT.

The chain joins TRBV7-6 to TRBJ2-5, with a tentative D call TRBD2 (5 bases). Trimming took 1 base from V and 4 from J, leaving 13 bases between them. Germline values: CDR1 SGHVS, CDR2 FNYEAQ. This CDR3 is built from 15 residues. CDR3 sequence (DNA): TGTGCCAGCAGCTTAGGAGTAGCGATGGGAGAGACCCAGTACTTC. Translated, it gives CASSLGVAMGETQYF.

The rearrangement links TRBV7-3 to TRBJ2-1, with 7 nucleotides matching TRBD2. With 2 bases clipped from V and 3 bases from J, the junction kept 1 base outside the gene matches. This CDR3 comprises 14 residues. Germline V gene lookup returns CDR1 SGHTA and CDR2 FQGTGA. DNA of the CDR3: TGTGCCAGCAGCTTAGGGAGGGGCTACAATGAGCAGTTCTTC. This codes for CASSLGRGYNEQFF.

This chain uses TRBV14 with TRBJ2-7; 9 bases are shared with TRBD2. J gave up 10 bases and V 1 base, and 2 bases lay outside the gene matches. Germline V gene data show CDR1 as SGHDN and CDR2 as FVKESK. The CDR3 is made up of 12 amino acids. The CDR3 is CASSQGGTSQYF. For the CDR3, the DNA is TGTGCCAGCAGCCAAGGCGGGACTAGCCAGTACTTC.

V is TRBV12-5 and J is TRBJ2-7; TRBD1 aligns across 10 bases. Germline V gene data show CDR1 as LGHNT and CDR2 as FRNRAP. Trimming cost V 1 base and J 4 bases; bases outside gene matches: 7. CDR3 size: 16 residues. The CDR3 DNA follows: TGTGCTAGTGGTTTGGCCACCGGGACAGGGGTTTACGAGCAGTACTTC. Its translation is CASGLATGTGVYEQYF. Drawing the rest from reference TRBV12-5 and TRBJ2-7, the complete variable domain is DARVTQTPRHKVTEMGQEVTMRCQPILGHNTVFWYRQTMMQGLELLAYFRNRAPLDDSGMPKDRFSAEMPDATLATLKIQPSEPRDSAVYFCASGLATGTGVYEQYFGPGTRLTVT.